The TCR beta chain described here comes from a study of B cell selection in AIRE deficiency. CD4+CD127+ cells were sorted as the conventional CD4 T cells. Sequenced by immunoSEQ multiplex PCR; TCRdb stores in-frame clones only, minus some. In the table there are tens of thousands of clones, about 96% of which are singletons. This TCR came from a human donor in good health. Sequenced: CD4+CD127+ conventional T cells sorted from PBMCs.

CDR3 coding DNA: TGTGCCAGCAGCTTGGGTAACCGTCAGAACTATGGCTACACCTTC. Translating gives CASSLGNRQNYGYTF. The gene calls are TRBV5-8 and TRBJ1-2; D remains ambiguous. Trimming removed 0 bases from V and 2 bases from J, with 11 bases in between. CDR1 and CDR2 from the germline V gene are SGHTS and YDEGEE. This CDR3 region has 15 residues.